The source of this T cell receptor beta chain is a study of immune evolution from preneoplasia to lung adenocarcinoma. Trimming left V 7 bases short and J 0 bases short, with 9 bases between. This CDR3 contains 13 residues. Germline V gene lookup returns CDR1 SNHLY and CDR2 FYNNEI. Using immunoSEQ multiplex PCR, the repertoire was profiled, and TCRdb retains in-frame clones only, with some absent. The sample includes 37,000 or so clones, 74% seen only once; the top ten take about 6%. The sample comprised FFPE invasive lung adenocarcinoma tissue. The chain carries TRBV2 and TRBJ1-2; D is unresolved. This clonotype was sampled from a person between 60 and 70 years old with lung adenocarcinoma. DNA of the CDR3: TGTGCCAGCACTGGGGAATCTAACTATGGCTACACCTTC. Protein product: CASTGESNYGYTF.